This passage covers 23 T cell receptor beta chains from one sample sequenced in a study of blood T cells in healthy people across ages. With a J-beta primer mix and a sample-barcoded 5' primer, a second PCR ran 7 to 11 cycles. TCRdb reprocessed the 5' RACE reads via MiXCR and lists one record per CDR3 protein. The table includes approximately 600,000 distinct CDR3 sequences, under 65% detected once. Sequenced input: blood. The receptors come from a man in his sixties in good health.

CDR3 protein: CSASDTANSPLHF. In nucleotides, the CDR3 is TGCAGTGCTAGTGATACAGCTAATTCACCCCTCCACTTT. The chain uses TRBV20-1 and TRBJ1-6; D unclear. The CDR3 contains 13 residues. Germline CDR1 reads DFQATT; CDR2 reads SNEGSKA (reference sequence). Trimming took off 3 bases at V and 6 bases at J, with 9 bases between the two ends.

The V and J genes are TRBV6-2 or TRBV6-3 and TRBJ2-7; 12 positions agree with TRBD2. Trimming cost V 6 bases and J 2 bases; bases outside gene matches: 5. The CDR3 is 15 residues long. The germline gives CDR1 MNHEY, CDR2 SVGEGT. The CDR3 sequence: CASRTLAGGPYEQYF. DNA for the CDR3: TGTGCCAGCAGGACCCTAGCGGGGGGGCCCTACGAGCAGTACTTC.

The rearrangement links TRBV10-3 to TRBJ2-7; TRBD1 matches 9 bases. Germline V gene lookup returns CDR1 ENHRY and CDR2 SYGVKD. This CDR3 is built from 15 residues. V dropped 7 bases and J dropped 3; count of bases not matched to a gene: 10. The CDR3 sequence is CAITNPGTGSYEQYF. DNA of the CDR3: TGTGCCATCACTAACCCCGGGACAGGGAGCTACGAGCAGTACTTC.

V usage is TRBV28 and J usage is TRBJ2-4; the match to TRBD1 covers 7 bases. The DNA end is a closer match to TRBJ2-7, so the J assignment may be wrong. The germline V gene has CDR1 MDHEN and CDR2 SYDVKM. CDR3 length: 15 residues. CDR3 DNA sequence: TGTGCCAGCAGTTTATTAGGGGGCAAAGCCTACGAGCAGTACTTC. Its translation is CASSLLGGKAYEQYF.

The V call is TRBV5-1, the J call TRBJ1-1; D not resolved. The CDR3 contains 14 residues. Trimming shortened V by 0 bases and J by 2 bases, and 8 bases separated the two germline ends. Germline V lookup: CDR1 SGHRS, CDR2 YFSETQ. CDR3 bases: TGCGCCAGCAGCTTGGGGTCGGCCAACACTGAAGCTTTCTTT. Translated, it gives CASSLGSANTEAFF. Complete variable domain (other parts from reference TRBV5-1 and TRBJ1-1): KAGVTQTPRYLIKTRGQQVTLSCSPISGHRSVSWYQQTPGQGLQFLFEYFSETQRNKGNFPGRFSGRQFSNSRSEMNVSTLELGDSALYLCASSLGSANTEAFFGQGTRLTVV.

The V call is TRBV20-1, the J call TRBJ1-2, with 7 bases matching TRBD1. V dropped 6 bases and J dropped 4; count of bases not matched to a gene: 5. CDR1 and CDR2 (germline): DFQATT, SNEGSKA (reference sequence). There are 12 residues in the CDR3. The CDR3 here is CSAETGTYGYTF. The CDR3 region has the DNA TGCAGTGCCGAGACAGGGACCTATGGCTACACCTTC.

The V gene is TRBV7-9, the J gene TRBJ1-2; no reliable D call. The CDR3 totals 14 residues. V lost 1 base and J lost 6, with 12 bases in between. CDR1 is SEHNR and CDR2 is FQNEAQ in the germline V gene (reference sequence). DNA for the CDR3: TGTGCCAGCAGCTTAGAGGGCGTAGGGAATGGCTACACCTTC. Encoded protein: CASSLEGVGNGYTF.

Comment on this clonotype: A much larger clone differs from this one at a single base, so this may be a read error. The chain employs TRBV15 and TRBJ2-7, with a tentative D call TRBD2 (7 bases). CDR3 length equals 14 residues. Between the trimmed V and J ends, which lost 5 bases and 0 bases, there was a span of 11 bases. Looked up from germline, CDR1 is LNHNV and CDR2 is YYDKDF (reference sequence). The CDR3 region has the DNA TGTGCCACCAGCGTAGGGGGGGACTCCTACGAGCAGTACTTC. This encodes CATSVGGDSYEQYF.

This chain joins TRBV5-1 and TRBJ2-1, with 10 bases lining up with TRBD2. Losses at the gene ends were 4 bases for V and 1 base for J; bases not matched to a gene: 5. The CDR3 runs to 16 residues. Germline V lookup: CDR1 SGHRS, CDR2 YFSETQ. CDR3 amino acids: CASSAASGGSYNEQFF. The CDR3 DNA reads TGCGCCAGCAGCGCCGCTAGCGGGGGTTCCTACAATGAGCAGTTCTTC.

This clonotype showed up just a few times. V usage is TRBV10-3 and J usage is TRBJ1-2; a possible D gene is TRBD1 (5 bases). Germline CDR1 ENHRY, CDR2 SYGVKD. The CDR3 has 14 residues. With 2 bases removed from V and 0 bases from J, the gap between germline ends came to 7 bases. The DNA of the CDR3 is TGTGCCATCAGTGAGGGGGCAGCTAACTATGGCTACACCTTC. Amino acids: CAISEGAANYGYTF.

The chain carries TRBV10-1 and TRBJ2-1, with 8 bases lining up with TRBD2. From germline, CDR1 is WNHNN and CDR2 SYGVQD (reference sequence). The CDR3 runs to 15 residues. Losses at the gene ends were 4 bases for V and 13 bases for J; bases not matched to a gene: 15. This chain's CDR3 is CASSGGGGLEETQFF. Here the CDR3 DNA reads TGCGCCAGCAGTGGCGGCGGGGGGCTGGAAGAGACCCAGTTCTTC.

The chain recombines TRBV6-6 with TRBJ2-6, with D perhaps assigned TRBD1 or TRBD2 (5 bases each). CDR3 size: 15 residues. V was cut by 5 bases and J by 1 base, with 9 bases left in between. Germline V lookup: CDR1 MNHNY, CDR2 SVGAGI (reference sequence). This chain's CDR3 is CASSDWGSGANVLTF. As DNA, the CDR3 is TGTGCCAGCAGTGACTGGGGGTCTGGGGCCAACGTCCTGACTTTC.

The rearrangement links TRBV2 to TRBJ2-3, with unresolved D. Germline V gives CDR1 SNHLY, CDR2 FYNNEI. The CDR3 length is 13 residues. The V end was cut by 8 bases, the J end by 2 bases, with 11 bases between. The DNA of the CDR3 is TGTGCCAGCGGACCGGAGAACACAGATACGCAGTATTTT. Translating it yields CASGPENTDTQYF.

This clonotype was observed a few times. The rearrangement uses TRBV20-1 and TRBJ1-2, with D uncertain. The CDR3 length is 15 residues. CDR1 DFQATT and CDR2 SNEGSKA come from the germline V gene (reference sequence). Trimming cost V 0 bases and J 3 bases, with 14 bases left between them. The CDR3 loop reads CSARDGPGRHYGYTF. The CDR3 nucleotides are TGCAGTGCTAGAGATGGGCCCGGAAGGCACTATGGCTACACCTTC.

The chain combines TRBV9 with TRBJ2-5; the match to TRBD1 covers 8 bases. Germline trimming cut 4 bases from V and 3 bases from J; bases unmatched to any gene: 8. Looked up from germline, CDR1 is SGDLS and CDR2 is YYNGEE. There are 15 residues in the CDR3. CDR3 protein: CASSSRTGKEETQYF. For the CDR3, the DNA is TGTGCCAGCAGCTCCCGGACAGGGAAGGAAGAGACCCAGTACTTC.

This chain links TRBV9 with TRBJ1-2; possible D gene TRBD1, 5 bases. V dropped 7 bases and J dropped 0 bases, with 13 bases sitting between them. Per germline, CDR1 SGDLS and CDR2 YYNGEE. There are 14 residues in the CDR3. This CDR3 is CASSPGRTNYGYTF. DNA for the CDR3: TGTGCCAGCTCTCCGGGACGGACTAACTATGGCTACACCTTC.

This clonotype has a single count. CDR3 amino acids: CASSPLWADTQYF. The CDR3 region has the DNA TGTGCCAGCAGCCCGCTTTGGGCAGATACGCAGTATTTT. The gene calls are TRBV7-2 and TRBJ2-3, with unresolved D. The CDR3 is made up of 13 amino acids. The V gene's germline CDR1 is SGHTA and CDR2 FQGNSA. V lost 5 bases to trimming and J lost 4 bases, with 10 bases between them.

This chain links TRBV7-2 with TRBJ2-5; the match to TRBD2 covers 9 bases. The V and J ends lost 1 base and 4 bases, in that order; junction bases with no gene match: 4. The CDR3 contains 15 residues. CDR1 and CDR2 (germline): SGHTA, FQGNSA. CDR3 amino acids: CASSLGAGGLETQYF. In DNA form, the CDR3 reads TGTGCCAGCAGCTTAGGGGCGGGGGGGCTAGAGACCCAGTACTTC.

The genes are TRBV2 and TRBJ2-1; 7 bases align to TRBD1. The V gene end was trimmed by 6 bases and the J gene end by 9 bases; junction bases not matched to a gene: 8. This CDR3 is 13 amino acids long. Looked up from germline, CDR1 is SNHLY and CDR2 is FYNNEI. The CDR3 DNA follows: TGTGCCAGCAGGGGGGACAGCGTAAGTGAGCAGTTCTTC. This gives the protein CASRGDSVSEQFF.

The chain uses TRBV20-1 and TRBJ2-4, with a weak D call TRBD1 (6 bases). The end of the DNA is better explained by TRBJ2-7, so the J call may be wrong. The CDR3 has 15 residues. CDR1 DFQATT and CDR2 SNEGSKA come from the germline V gene (reference sequence). The CDR3 DNA reads TGCAGTGCTACTCATATGGCAGGGGACCTCTACGAGCAGTACTTC. As protein: CSATHMAGDLYEQYF.

The chain has TRBV6-6 and TRBJ1-1; 7 bases are a match to TRBD1. CDR1 is MNHNY and CDR2 is SVGAGI in the germline V gene (reference sequence). The CDR3 runs to 14 residues. With 5 bases clipped from V and 5 bases from J, the junction kept 8 bases outside the gene matches. The CDR3 is CASSVDREITEAFF. The DNA of the CDR3 is TGTGCCAGCAGTGTAGACAGGGAGATAACTGAAGCTTTCTTT.

This chain joins TRBV18 and TRBJ2-7, with D tentatively TRBD2 (5 bases). Germline V CDR1 and CDR2: KGHSH, LQKENI. There are 13 residues in the CDR3. V was cut by 3 bases and J by 7 bases, with 13 bases left in between. CDR3: CASSPTTSGEQYF. The CDR3 DNA reads TGTGCCAGCTCACCGACCACATCGGGGGAGCAGTACTTC.

The chain links TRBV9 to TRBJ2-2, with D hard to call. V lost 0 bases and J 3 bases, leaving 6 bases between the germline ends. This CDR3 spans 14 amino acids. The germline gives CDR1 SGDLS, CDR2 YYNGEE. The CDR3 sequence: CASSVDAYTGELFF. The CDR3 DNA follows: TGTGCCAGCAGCGTAGACGCCTACACCGGGGAGCTGTTTTTT.